This TCR beta chain was sequenced during a study of PD-L1 blockade in urothelial cancer. At the level of the study: T cell content in blood samples showed a median of about 140,000.

This sample's time point: peripheral blood 6 weeks after treatment start. Patients had locally advanced or metastatic urothelial carcinoma. Only in-frame clones appear in the TCRdb table, and some are missing; sequencing was by immunoSEQ multiplex PCR. This sample has approximately 44,000 clones, with less than 95% found just once. The CDR3 runs to 15 residues. V was clipped by 2 bases and J by 5 bases; unmatched bases: 4. Germline loops: CDR1 KGHSH, CDR2 LQKENI. Comments on this clone: Its specificity is unknown.

Study-wide findings and caveats: Durable-benefit patients had greater expansion of tumor-associated blood clones at 3 weeks.

The clonotype originates from a man aged 65 to 79 with urothelial cancer. Here the sequenced sample was PBMCs, taken around atezolizumab (anti-PD-L1) treatment. This sequence joins TRBV18 and TRBJ2-1; 9 positions match TRBD2. In DNA, the CDR3 is TGTGCCAGCTCACCATTACTAGCGGGCAACAATGAGCAGTTCTTC. It translates to CASSPLLAGNNEQFF. Drawing the rest from reference TRBV18 and TRBJ2-1, the complete variable domain is NAGVMQNPRHLVRRRGQEARLRCSPMKGHSHVYWYRQLPEEGLKFMVYLQKENIIDESGMPKERFSAEFPKEGPSILRIQQVVRGDSAAYFCASSPLLAGNNEQFFGPGTRLTVL.